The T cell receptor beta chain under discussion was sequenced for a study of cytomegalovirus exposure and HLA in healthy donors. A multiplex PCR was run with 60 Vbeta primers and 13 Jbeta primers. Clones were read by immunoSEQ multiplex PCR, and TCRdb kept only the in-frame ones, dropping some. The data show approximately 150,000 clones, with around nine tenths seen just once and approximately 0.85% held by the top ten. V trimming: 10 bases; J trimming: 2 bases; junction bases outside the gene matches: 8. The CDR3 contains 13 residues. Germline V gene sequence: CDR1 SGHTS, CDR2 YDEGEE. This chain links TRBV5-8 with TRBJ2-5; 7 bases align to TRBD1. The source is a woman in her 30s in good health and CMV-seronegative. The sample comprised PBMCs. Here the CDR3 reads CAGHRGKQETQYF. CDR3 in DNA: TGTGCCGGACACAGGGGTAAACAAGAGACCCAGTACTTC.